Listed here is a single T cell receptor (beta chain). This specimen comes from a study of blood T cells in healthy people across ages. A second PCR of roughly 7 to 11 cycles used a sample-barcoded 5' primer and a J-beta primer mix. TCRdb re-called the 5' RACE reads through MiXCR, storing one row per CDR3 protein. This sample has about a million distinct CDR3 sequences, with approximately 50% found just once. The CDR3 runs 15 residues. V lost 3 bases to trimming and J lost 2 bases, with 13 bases between them. Germline V gene lookup returns CDR1 SGDLS and CDR2 YYNGEE. Sequencing was performed on blood. The V and J genes are TRBV9 and TRBJ2-3; possibly TRBD2 for D (7 bases). The source of this sequence is a woman aged 60 to 75 in good health. CDR3: CASSALGGPTDTQYF. DNA of the CDR3: TGTGCCAGCAGCGCCCTCGGGGGGCCCACAGATACGCAGTATTTT. The full variable domain, rest sourced from reference TRBV9 and TRBJ2-3, is DSGVTQTPKHLITATGQRVTLRCSPRSGDLSVYWYQQSLDQGLQFLIQYYNGEERAKGNILERFSAQQFPDLHSELNLSSLELGDSALYFCASSALGGPTDTQYFGPGTRLTVL.